The next 10 T cell receptor beta chains were all read from a single sample in a study of cytomegalovirus exposure and HLA in healthy donors. Clones were read by immunoSEQ multiplex PCR, and TCRdb kept only the in-frame ones, dropping some. Of tens of thousands of clones listed, 85% to 95% were seen once; the top ten hold roughly 6%. Sequenced input: PBMCs. Receptor source: a woman aged 18-29 years in good health and CMV-seronegative.

V usage is TRBV7-6 and J usage is TRBJ2-3, with 12 positions matching TRBD2. Germline CDR1 reads SGHVS; CDR2 reads FNYEAQ. V lost 6 bases, J lost 7 bases, and 5 bases stayed unmatched. CDR3 length equals 14 residues. The CDR3 DNA sequence: TGTGCCAGCAGTCTAGCGGGGGGGTTACATACGCAGTATTTT. It specifies CASSLAGGLHTQYF.

This clone is a singleton in its sample. V is TRBV7-2 and J is TRBJ1-2; 11 nucleotides line up with TRBD1. Per the germline V gene, CDR1 is SGHTA and CDR2 is FQGNSA. V gave up 1 base and J gave up 7 bases; unmatched junction bases: 8. This CDR3 has 16 amino acids. The CDR3, as DNA: TGTGCCAGCAGCTTAGGGGGGACAGGGGGTGCTGGTGGCTACACCTTC. It is translated as CASSLGGTGGAGGYTF.

The gene calls are TRBV5-1 and TRBJ2-1, with D uncertain. The CDR3 is 19 amino acids. CDR1 and CDR2 (germline): SGHRS, YFSETQ. V was pared by 1 base and J by 3 bases, with 23 bases between. The CDR3 DNA reads as TGCGCCAGCAGCTTGATACCCACCGGAGACCGGTCGGACTACAATGAGCAGTTCTTC. Its translation is CASSLIPTGDRSDYNEQFF.

Details on this clone: This CDR3 is also generated by other DNA sequences in the sample. The V and J genes are TRBV1 and TRBJ2-7; no check of the table's D call, TRBD2, against the DNA was made. TRBV1 is annotated as a pseudogene. The CDR3 is made up of 15 amino acids. The CDR3 region is CTSSQRGLAGNEQYV. In DNA, the CDR3 is TGCACCAGCAGCCAGAGGGGACTAGCGGGAAACGAGCAGTACGTC.

The chain links TRBV10-3 to TRBJ2-7, with D possibly TRBD2 on 6 matching bases. V shed 10 bases and J shed 4 bases, with 17 bases lying between them. This CDR3 has 13 residues. Germline-derived CDR1 and CDR2 are ENHRY and SYGVKD. CDR3 residues: CATGSGLPYEQYF. The CDR3 DNA follows: TGTGCCACTGGATCGGGACTCCCTTACGAGCAGTACTTC.

J is TRBJ1-6 and V is TRBV4-1, with D possibly matching TRBD1 (5 bases). Trimming cost V 2 bases and J 10 bases, with 21 bases left between them. The CDR3 has 17 amino acids. Germline-derived CDR1 and CDR2 are MGHRA and YSYEKL. CDR3 amino acids: CASSQSPLPGGGSPLHF. The CDR3 nucleotides read TGCGCCAGCAGCCAATCCCCCTTACCGGGGGGTGGATCACCCCTCCACTTT.

This chain connects TRBV6-1 to TRBJ2-7; D ambiguous. The CDR3 consists of 13 residues. The V and J ends lost 4 bases and 1 base respectively, with 8 bases between them. Germline V lookup: CDR1 MNHNS, CDR2 SASEGT. This chain's CDR3 is CASSAGLSYEQYF. The CDR3 DNA follows: TGTGCCAGCAGTGCCGGTCTATCCTACGAGCAGTACTTC.

The J gene is TRBJ2-1, the V gene TRBV9, with TRBD1 as a possible D gene (5 bases). V was clipped by 0 bases and J by 9 bases, with 13 bases between them. The CDR3 runs to 14 residues. Germline V gene data show CDR1 as SGDLS and CDR2 as YYNGEE. Here the CDR3 reads CASSVGVGVGEQFF. The CDR3 DNA reads TGTGCCAGCAGCGTAGGGGTAGGGGTTGGTGAGCAGTTCTTC.

V is TRBV7-2 and J is TRBJ2-7; TRBD1 matches 8 bases. CDR1 is SGHTA, CDR2 FQGNSA, per germline. J lost 3 bases, V lost 1 base, and 11 bases had no gene match. The CDR3 runs to 17 residues. DNA of the CDR3: TGTGCCAGCAGCTTAGGGCGACCGGGACAGGTGAACTACGAGCAGTACTTC. This sequence encodes CASSLGRPGQVNYEQYF.

This rearrangement joins TRBV9 to TRBJ2-1, with 8 bases that match TRBD2. Germline values: CDR1 SGDLS, CDR2 YYNGEE. The CDR3 runs 16 residues. Losses at the gene ends were 0 bases for V and 7 bases for J; bases not matched to a gene: 9. CDR3 sequence: CASSVESGGLGNEQFF. The CDR3 DNA reads TGTGCCAGCAGCGTAGAATCGGGGGGGCTAGGAAATGAGCAGTTCTTC.